Below are 2 T cell receptor beta chains sequenced from a single sample in a study of T cell repertoires in cytomegalovirus infection. TCRdb fed the reads into MiXCR, producing one record per CDR3 protein. The sample has 250,000 or so distinct CDR3 sequences; roughly 10% are singletons. Sequenced sample: PBMCs. These receptors came from a human donor in good health (CMV status not recorded). Some clones in this sample may be carry-over from other donors' samples.

The chain employs TRBV20-1 and TRBJ2-7; the D gene could be TRBD1 or TRBD2 (7 bases each). The V end was cut by 3 bases, the J end by 6 bases, with 12 bases between. Germline V gene sequence: CDR1 DFQATT, CDR2 SNEGSKA (reference sequence). This CDR3 is built from 12 residues. CDR3 DNA sequence: TGCAGTGCTAGCAGGGGGAGGGGCGAGCAGTACTTC. Translating it yields CSASRGRGEQYF.

V gene TRBV18 combines with J gene TRBJ2-5; D possibly matches TRBD1 or TRBD2 (5 bases each). The germline CDR1 and CDR2 sequences are KGHSH and LQKENI. This CDR3 has 15 residues. V gave up 0 bases and J gave up 2 bases, with 10 bases separating them. The CDR3 region has the DNA TGTGCCAGCTCACCACCGAACGGGGCACAAGAGACCCAGTACTTC. Protein product: CASSPPNGAQETQYF. The whole variable domain, filled in from reference TRBV18 and TRBJ2-5, reads NAGVMQNPRHLVRRRGQEARLRCSPMKGHSHVYWYRQLPEEGLKFMVYLQKENIIDESGMPKERFSAEFPKEGPSILRIQQVVRGDSAAYFCASSPPNGAQETQYFGPGTRLLVL.